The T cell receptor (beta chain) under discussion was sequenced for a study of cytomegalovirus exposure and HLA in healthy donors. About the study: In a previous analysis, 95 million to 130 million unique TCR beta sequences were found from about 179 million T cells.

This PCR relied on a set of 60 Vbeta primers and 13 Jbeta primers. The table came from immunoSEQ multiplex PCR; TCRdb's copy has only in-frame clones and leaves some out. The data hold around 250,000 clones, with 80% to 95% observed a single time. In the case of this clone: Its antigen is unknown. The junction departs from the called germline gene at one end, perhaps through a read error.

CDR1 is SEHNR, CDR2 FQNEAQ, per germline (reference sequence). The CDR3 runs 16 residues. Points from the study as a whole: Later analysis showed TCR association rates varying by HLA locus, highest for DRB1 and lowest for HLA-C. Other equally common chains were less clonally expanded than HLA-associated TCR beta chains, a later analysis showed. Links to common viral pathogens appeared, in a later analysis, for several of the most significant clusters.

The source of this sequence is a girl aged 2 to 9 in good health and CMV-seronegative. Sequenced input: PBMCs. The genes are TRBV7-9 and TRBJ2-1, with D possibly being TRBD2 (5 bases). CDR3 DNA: TGTTCCAGCAGCCCAGGACTGAAAAGGGTTAACAATGAGCAGTTCTTC. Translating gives CSSSPGLKRVNNEQFF.